The present entry profiles one T cell receptor (beta chain) with its context. Antigen unknown. Measured with immunoSEQ multiplex PCR; TCRdb has only the in-frame clones, and not every one. The table has hundreds of thousands of clones, roughly nine tenths seen once; the top ten hold over 2.5%. The data derive from a study of Ad26.COV2.S vaccination and SARS-CoV-2 variants. Study-level results: Vaccine recipients posted higher spike-specific TCR breadth than their placebo counterparts.

The length of the CDR3 is 14 residues. Trimming cost V 5 bases and J 5 bases, with 12 bases left between them. Germline values: CDR1 MNHEY, CDR2 SVGEGT. Treatment here: some 20 received Ad26.COV2.S at low or high dose, single or two shots; five or six received placebo; per-sample allocation not given. Samples analyzed were those drawn on day 63 after the first vaccine or placebo injection. This vaccine is an Ad26 vector that expresses the Wuhan-strain SARS-CoV-2 spike. This clonotype was sampled from a person between 18 and 65 years old who received the Ad26.COV2.S COVID-19 vaccine or a placebo. The genes are TRBV6-2 or TRBV6-3 and TRBJ1-4; no clear D gene. Sequenced here: peripheral blood, sampled in a trial of Ad26.COV2.S vaccine versus placebo. CDR3 region: CASSTRTENEKLFF. CDR3 coding DNA: TGTGCCAGCAGTACCAGGACCGAAAATGAAAAACTGTTTTTT.